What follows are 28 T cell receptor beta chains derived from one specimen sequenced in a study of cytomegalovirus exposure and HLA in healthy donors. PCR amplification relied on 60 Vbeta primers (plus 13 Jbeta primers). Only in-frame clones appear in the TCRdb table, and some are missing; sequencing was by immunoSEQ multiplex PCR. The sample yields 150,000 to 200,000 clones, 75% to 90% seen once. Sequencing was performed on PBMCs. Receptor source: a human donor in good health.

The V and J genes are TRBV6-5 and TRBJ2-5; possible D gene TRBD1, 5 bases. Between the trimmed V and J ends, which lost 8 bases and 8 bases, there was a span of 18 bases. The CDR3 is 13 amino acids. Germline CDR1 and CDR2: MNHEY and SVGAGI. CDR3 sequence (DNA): TGTGCCAGCGAACCAGGGCCTGGCCGTACCCAGTACTTC. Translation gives CASEPGPGRTQYF.

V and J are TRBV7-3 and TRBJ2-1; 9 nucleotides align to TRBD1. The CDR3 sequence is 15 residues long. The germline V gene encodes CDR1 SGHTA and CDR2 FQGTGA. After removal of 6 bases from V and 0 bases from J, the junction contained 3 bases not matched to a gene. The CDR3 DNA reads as TGTGCCAGCAGGTTGGACAGGGGCTCCTACAATGAGCAGTTCTTC. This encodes CASRLDRGSYNEQFF.

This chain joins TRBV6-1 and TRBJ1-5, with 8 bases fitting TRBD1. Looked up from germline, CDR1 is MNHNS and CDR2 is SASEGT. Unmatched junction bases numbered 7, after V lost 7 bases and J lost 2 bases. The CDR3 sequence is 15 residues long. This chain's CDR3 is CASKGQVVGNQPQHF. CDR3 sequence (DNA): TGTGCCAGCAAGGGACAGGTAGTGGGCAATCAGCCCCAGCATTTT.

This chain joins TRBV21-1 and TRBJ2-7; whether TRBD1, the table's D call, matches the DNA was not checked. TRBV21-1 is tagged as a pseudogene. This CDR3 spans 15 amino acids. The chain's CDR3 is CASSPGQGYSYEQYF. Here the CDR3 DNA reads TGTGCCAGCAGCCCGGGACAGGGCTATTCCTACGAGCAGTACTTC.

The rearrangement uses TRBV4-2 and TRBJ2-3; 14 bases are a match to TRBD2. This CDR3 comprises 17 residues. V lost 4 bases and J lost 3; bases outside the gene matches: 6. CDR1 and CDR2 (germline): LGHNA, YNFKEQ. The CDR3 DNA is TGTGCCAGCAGCCGAGGGACTAGCGGGGGTACTACAGATACGCAGTATTTT. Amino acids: CASSRGTSGGTTDTQYF.

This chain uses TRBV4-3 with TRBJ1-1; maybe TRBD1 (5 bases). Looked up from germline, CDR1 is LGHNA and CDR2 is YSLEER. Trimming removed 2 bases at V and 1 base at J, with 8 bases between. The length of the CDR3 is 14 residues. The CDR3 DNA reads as TGCGCCAGCAGCCAACTCCAGGGGAACACTGAAGCTTTCTTT. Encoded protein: CASSQLQGNTEAFF.

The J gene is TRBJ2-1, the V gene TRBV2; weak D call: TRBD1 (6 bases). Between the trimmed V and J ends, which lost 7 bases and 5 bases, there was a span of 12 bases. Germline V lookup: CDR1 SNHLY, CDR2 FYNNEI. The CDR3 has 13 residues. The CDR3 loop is CASTGSGDNEQFF. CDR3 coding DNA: TGTGCCAGCACGGGCTCAGGGGACAATGAGCAGTTCTTC.

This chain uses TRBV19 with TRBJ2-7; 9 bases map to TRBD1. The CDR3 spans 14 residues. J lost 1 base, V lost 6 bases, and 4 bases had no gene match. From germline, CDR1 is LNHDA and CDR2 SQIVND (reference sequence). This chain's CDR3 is CASSSGTGSYEQYF. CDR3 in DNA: TGTGCCAGTAGCTCCGGGACAGGGTCCTACGAGCAGTACTTC. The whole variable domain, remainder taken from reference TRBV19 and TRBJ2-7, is DGGITQSPKYLFRKEGQNVTLSCEQNLNHDAMYWYRQDPGQGLRLIYYSQIVNDFQKGDIAEGYSVSREKKESFPLTVTSAQKNPTAFYLCASSSGTGSYEQYFGPGTRLTVT.

In DNA, the CDR3 is TGTGCCAGCTCACCCCGGACAGGGAACACTGAAGCTTTCTTT. Its protein product is CASSPRTGNTEAFF. The chain employs TRBV18 and TRBJ1-1; 7 positions agree with TRBD1. The CDR3 contains 14 residues. Trimming cost V 3 bases and J 1 base; bases outside gene matches: 2. Per germline, CDR1 KGHSH and CDR2 LQKENI.

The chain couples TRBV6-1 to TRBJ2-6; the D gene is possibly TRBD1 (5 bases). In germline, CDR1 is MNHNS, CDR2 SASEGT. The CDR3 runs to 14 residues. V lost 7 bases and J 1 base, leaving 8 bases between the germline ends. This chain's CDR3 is CASNPGSGANVLTF. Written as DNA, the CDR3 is TGTGCCAGCAACCCAGGGTCTGGGGCCAACGTCCTGACTTTC.

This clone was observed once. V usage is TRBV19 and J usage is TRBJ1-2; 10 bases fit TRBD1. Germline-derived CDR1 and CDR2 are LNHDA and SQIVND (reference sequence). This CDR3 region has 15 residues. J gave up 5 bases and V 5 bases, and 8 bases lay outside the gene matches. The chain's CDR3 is CASSPHRDRGYGYTF. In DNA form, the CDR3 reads TGTGCCAGTAGTCCTCACCGGGACAGGGGATATGGCTACACCTTC.

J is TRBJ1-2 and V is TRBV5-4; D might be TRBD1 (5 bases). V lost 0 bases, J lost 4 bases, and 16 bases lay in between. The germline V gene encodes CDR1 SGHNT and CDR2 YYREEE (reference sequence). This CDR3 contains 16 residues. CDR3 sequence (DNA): TGTGCCAGCAGCTTGGTAGGGGTCGGCTTAGTCTATGGCTACACCTTC. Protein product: CASSLVGVGLVYGYTF.

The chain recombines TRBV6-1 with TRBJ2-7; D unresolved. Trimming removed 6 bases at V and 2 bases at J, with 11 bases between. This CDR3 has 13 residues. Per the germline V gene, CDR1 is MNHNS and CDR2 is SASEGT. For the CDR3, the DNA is TGTGCCAGCAGCCCCCCTGGGCCCTACGAGCAGTACTTC. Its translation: CASSPPGPYEQYF.

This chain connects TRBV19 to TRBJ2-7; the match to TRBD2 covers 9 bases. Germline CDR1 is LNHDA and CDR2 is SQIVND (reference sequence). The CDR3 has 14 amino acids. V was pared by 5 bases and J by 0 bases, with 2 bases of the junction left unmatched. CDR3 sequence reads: CASSLAGSSYEQYF. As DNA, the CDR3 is TGTGCCAGTAGTCTAGCGGGGAGCTCCTACGAGCAGTACTTC.

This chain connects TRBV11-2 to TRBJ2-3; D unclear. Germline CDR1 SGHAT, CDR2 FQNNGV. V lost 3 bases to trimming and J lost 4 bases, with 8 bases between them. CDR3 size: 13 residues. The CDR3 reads CASSFSTSDTQYF. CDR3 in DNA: TGTGCCAGCAGCTTTTCTACTTCAGATACGCAGTATTTT.

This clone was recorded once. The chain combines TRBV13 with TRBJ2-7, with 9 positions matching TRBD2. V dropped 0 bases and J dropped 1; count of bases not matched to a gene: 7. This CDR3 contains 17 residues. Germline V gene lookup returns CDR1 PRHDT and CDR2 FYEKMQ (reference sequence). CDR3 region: CASSLGVSGGQSYEQYF. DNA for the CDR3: TGTGCCAGCAGCTTAGGGGTTAGCGGGGGACAATCCTACGAGCAGTACTTC.

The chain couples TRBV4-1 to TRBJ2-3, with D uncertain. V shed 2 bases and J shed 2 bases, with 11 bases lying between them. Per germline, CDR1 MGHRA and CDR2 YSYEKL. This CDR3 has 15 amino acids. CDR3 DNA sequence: TGCGCCAGCAGCCAAATGAACTACAACACAGATACGCAGTATTTT. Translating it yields CASSQMNYNTDTQYF.

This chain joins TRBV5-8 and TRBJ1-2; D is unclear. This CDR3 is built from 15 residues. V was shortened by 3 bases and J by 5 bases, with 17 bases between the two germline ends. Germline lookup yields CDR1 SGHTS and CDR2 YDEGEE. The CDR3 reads CASSYDESSRYGYTF. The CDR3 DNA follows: TGTGCCAGCAGCTACGATGAATCCTCTAGATATGGCTACACCTTC.

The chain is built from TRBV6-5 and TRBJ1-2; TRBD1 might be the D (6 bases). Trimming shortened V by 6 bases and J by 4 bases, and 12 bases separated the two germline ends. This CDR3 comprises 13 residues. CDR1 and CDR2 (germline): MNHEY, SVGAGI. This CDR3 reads CASRRSQGYGYTF. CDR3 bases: TGTGCCAGCAGGAGATCACAGGGCTATGGCTACACCTTC.

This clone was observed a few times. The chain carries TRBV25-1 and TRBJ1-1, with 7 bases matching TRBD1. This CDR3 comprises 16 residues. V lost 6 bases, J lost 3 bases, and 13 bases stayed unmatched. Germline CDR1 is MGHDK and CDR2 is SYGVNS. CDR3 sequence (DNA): TGTGCCAGCAGAGACCCCGGTGCAGGGGGTTACACTGAAGCTTTCTTT. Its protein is CASRDPGAGGYTEAFF.

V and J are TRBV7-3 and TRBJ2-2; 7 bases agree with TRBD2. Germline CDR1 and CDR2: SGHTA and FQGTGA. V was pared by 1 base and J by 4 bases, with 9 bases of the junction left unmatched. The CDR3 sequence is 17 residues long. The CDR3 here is CASSLKGPGGITGELFF. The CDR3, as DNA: TGTGCCAGCAGCTTAAAGGGTCCGGGGGGTATCACCGGGGAGCTGTTTTTT.

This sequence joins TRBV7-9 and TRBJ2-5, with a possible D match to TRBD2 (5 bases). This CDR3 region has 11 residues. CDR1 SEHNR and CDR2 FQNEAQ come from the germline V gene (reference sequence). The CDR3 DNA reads TGTGCATCGGGAAGTGATGAGACCCAGTACTTC. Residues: CASGSDETQYF.

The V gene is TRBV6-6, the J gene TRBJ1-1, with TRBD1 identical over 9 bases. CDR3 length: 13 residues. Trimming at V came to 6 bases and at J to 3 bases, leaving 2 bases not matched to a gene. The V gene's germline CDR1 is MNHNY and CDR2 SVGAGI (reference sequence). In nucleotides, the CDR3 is TGTGCCAGCAGAAGACAGGGGGACACTGAAGCTTTCTTT. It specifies CASRRQGDTEAFF.

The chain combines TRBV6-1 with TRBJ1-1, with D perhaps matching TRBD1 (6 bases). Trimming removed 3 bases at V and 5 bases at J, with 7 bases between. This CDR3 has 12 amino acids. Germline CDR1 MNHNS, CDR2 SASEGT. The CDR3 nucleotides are TGTGCCAGCAGTGACAGGGGAACTGAAGCTTTCTTT. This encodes CASSDRGTEAFF.

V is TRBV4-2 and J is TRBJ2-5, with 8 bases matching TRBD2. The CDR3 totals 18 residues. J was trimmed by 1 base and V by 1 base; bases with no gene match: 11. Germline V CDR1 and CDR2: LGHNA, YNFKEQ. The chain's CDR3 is CASSQGTRVAGRQETQYF. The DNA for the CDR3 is TGTGCCAGCAGCCAAGGCACCCGGGTAGCGGGGCGCCAAGAGACCCAGTACTTC.

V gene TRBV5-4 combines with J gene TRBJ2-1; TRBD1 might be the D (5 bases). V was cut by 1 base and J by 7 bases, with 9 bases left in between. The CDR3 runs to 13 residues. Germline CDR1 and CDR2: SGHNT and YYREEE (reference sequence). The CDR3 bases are TGTGCCAGCAGCTTGCAAGGGGATAATGAGCAGTTCTTC. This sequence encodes CASSLQGDNEQFF.

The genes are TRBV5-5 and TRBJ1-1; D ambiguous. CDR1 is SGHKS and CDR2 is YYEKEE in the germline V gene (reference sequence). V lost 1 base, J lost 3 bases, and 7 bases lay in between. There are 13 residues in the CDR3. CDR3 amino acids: CASSLSGDTEAFF. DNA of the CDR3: TGTGCCAGCAGCTTGTCCGGGGACACTGAAGCTTTCTTT.

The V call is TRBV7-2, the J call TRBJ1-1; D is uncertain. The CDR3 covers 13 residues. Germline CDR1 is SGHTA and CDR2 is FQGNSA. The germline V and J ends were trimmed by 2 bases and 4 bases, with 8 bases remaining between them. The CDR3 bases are TGTGCCAGCAGCTTAACTTTGCCCACTGAAGCTTTCTTT. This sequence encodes CASSLTLPTEAFF.